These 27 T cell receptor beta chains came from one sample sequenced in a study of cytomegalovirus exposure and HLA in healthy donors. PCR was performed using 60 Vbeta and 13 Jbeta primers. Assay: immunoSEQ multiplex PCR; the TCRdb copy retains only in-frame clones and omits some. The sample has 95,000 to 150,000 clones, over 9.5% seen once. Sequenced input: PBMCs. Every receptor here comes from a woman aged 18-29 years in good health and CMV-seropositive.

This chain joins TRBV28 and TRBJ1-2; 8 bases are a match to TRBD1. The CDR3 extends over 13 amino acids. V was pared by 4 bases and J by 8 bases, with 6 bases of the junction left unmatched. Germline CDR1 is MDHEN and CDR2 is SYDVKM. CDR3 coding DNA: TGTGCCAGCAGTTGGACAGGGTCCTACGGCTACACCTTC. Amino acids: CASSWTGSYGYTF.

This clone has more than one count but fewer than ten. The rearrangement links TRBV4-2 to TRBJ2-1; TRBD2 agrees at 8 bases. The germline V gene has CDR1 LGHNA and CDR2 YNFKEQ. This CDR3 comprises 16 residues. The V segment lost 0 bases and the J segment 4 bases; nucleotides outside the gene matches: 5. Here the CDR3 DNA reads TGTGCCAGCAGCCAAGACAGCGGGAGCCGGTACAATGAGCAGTTCTTC. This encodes CASSQDSGSRYNEQFF.

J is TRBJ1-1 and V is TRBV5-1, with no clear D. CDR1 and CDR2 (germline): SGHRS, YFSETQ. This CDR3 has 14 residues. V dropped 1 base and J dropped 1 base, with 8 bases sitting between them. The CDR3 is CASSLRRQNTEAFF. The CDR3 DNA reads TGCGCCAGCAGCTTGAGAAGACAGAACACTGAAGCTTTCTTT.

CDR3 in amino acids: CASSVAGTYNEQFF. CDR3 bases: TGTGCCAGCAGCGTAGCCGGGACCTACAATGAGCAGTTCTTC. The chain combines TRBV9 with TRBJ2-1; TRBD2 is a possible D gene (5 bases). From germline, CDR1 is SGDLS and CDR2 YYNGEE. V was trimmed by 0 bases and J by 2 bases, leaving 6 bases between them. This CDR3 comprises 14 residues. The complete variable domain, with remaining parts taken from reference TRBV9 and TRBJ2-1, reads DSGVTQTPKHLITATGQRVTLRCSPRSGDLSVYWYQQSLDQGLQFLIQYYNGEERAKGNILERFSAQQFPDLHSELNLSSLELGDSALYFCASSVAGTYNEQFFGPGTRLTVL.

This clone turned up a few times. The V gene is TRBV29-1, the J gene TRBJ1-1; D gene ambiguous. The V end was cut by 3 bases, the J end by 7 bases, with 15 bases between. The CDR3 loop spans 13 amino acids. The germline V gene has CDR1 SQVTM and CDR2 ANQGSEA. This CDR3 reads CSVETSFAFEAFF. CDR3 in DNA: TGCAGCGTTGAGACATCTTTCGCTTTTGAAGCTTTCTTT.

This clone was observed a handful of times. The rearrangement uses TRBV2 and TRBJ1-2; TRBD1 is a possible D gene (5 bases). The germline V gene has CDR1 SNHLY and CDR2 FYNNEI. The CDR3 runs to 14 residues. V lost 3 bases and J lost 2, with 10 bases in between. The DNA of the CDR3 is TGTGCCAGCAGTGAGGAGGGGACCAACTATGGCTACACCTTC. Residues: CASSEEGTNYGYTF.

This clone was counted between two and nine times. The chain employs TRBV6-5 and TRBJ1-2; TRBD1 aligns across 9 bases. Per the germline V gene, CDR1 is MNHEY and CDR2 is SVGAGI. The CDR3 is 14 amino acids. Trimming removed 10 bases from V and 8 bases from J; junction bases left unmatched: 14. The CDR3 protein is CATRTGTGKRGYTF. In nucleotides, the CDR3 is TGTGCCACCAGAACCGGGACAGGGAAAAGAGGCTACACCTTC.

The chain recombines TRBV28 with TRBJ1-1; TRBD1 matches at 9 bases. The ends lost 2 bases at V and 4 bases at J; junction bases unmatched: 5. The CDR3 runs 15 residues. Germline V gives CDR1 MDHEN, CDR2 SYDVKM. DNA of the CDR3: TGTGCCAGCAGTTTAACTGACAGGGGGTTCACTGAAGCTTTCTTT. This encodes CASSLTDRGFTEAFF.

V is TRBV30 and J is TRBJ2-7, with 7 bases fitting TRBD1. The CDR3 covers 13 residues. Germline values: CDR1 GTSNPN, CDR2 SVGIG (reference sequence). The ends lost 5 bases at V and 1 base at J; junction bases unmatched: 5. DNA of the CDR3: TGTGCCTGGGGGACAGCCGTTTCCTACGAGCAGTACTTC. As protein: CAWGTAVSYEQYF.

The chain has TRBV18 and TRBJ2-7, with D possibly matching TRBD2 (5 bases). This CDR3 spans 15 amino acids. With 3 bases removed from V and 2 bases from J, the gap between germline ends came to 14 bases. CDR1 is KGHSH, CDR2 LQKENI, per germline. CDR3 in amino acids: CASSPWTGQTYEQYF. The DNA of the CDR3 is TGTGCCAGCTCACCCTGGACTGGCCAAACCTACGAGCAGTACTTC.

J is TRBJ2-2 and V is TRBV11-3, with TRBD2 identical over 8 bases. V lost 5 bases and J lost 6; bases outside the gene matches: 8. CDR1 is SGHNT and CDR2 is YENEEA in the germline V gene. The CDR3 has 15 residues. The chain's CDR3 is CASSGTSGLAGELFF. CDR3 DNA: TGTGCCAGCAGCGGCACTAGCGGCCTGGCCGGGGAGCTGTTTTTT.

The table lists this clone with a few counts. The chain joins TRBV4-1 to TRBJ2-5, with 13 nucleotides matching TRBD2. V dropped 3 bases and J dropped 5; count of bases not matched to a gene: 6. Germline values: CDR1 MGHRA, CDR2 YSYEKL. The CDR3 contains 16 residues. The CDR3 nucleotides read TGCGCCAGCAGCCAGCGGGGACTAGCGGGAAGGGAGACCCAGTACTTC. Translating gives CASSQRGLAGRETQYF.

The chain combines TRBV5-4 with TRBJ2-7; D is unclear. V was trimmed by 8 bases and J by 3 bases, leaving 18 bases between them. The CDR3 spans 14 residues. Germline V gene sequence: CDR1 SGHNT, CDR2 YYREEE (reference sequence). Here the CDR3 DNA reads TGTGCCAGTGGTAATCAGAACGTTCACTACGAGCAGTACTTC. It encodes CASGNQNVHYEQYF. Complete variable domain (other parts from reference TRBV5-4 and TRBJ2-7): ETGVTQSPTHLIKTRGQQVTLRCSSQSGHNTVSWYQQALGQGPQFIFQYYREEENGRGNFPPRFSGLQFPNYSSELNVNALELDDSALYLCASGNQNVHYEQYFGPGTRLTVT.

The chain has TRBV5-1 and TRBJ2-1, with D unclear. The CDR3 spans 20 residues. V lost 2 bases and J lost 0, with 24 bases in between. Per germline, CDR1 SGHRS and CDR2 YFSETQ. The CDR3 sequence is CASSLPVLPSPRSSYNEQFF. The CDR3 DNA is TGCGCCAGCAGCTTACCCGTCCTCCCCTCCCCCCGTAGCTCCTACAATGAGCAGTTCTTC.

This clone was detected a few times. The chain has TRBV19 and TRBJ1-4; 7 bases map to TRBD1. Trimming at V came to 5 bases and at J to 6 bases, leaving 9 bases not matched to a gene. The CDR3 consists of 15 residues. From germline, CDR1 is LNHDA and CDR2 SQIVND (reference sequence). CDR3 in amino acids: CASSWGQGVDEKLFF. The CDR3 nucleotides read TGTGCCAGTAGTTGGGGCCAGGGGGTGGATGAAAAACTGTTTTTT.

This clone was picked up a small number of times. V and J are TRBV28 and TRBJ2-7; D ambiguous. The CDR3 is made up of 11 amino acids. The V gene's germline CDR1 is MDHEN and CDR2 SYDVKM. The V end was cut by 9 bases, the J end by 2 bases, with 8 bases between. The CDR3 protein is CARDTAYEQYF. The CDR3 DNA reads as TGTGCCAGGGATACAGCCTACGAGCAGTACTTC.

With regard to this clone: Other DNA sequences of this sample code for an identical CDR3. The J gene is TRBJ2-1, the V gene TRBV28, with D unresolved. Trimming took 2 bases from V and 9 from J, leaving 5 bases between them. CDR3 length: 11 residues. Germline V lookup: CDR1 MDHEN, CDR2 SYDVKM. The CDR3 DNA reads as TGTGCCAGCAGTTTAATATCTGAGCAGTTCTTC. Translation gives CASSLISEQFF.

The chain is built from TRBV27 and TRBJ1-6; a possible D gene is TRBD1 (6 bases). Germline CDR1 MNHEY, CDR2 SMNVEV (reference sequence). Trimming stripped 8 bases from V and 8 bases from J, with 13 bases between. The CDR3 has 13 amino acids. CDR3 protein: CASSSRGYSPLHF. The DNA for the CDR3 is TGTGCCAGCTCATCCAGGGGTTATTCACCCCTCCACTTT.

CDR3 DNA sequence: TGTGCCAGCAGCCCCCGGGGGGCTAACACTGAAGCTTTCTTT. Residues: CASSPRGANTEAFF. V and J are TRBV7-2 and TRBJ1-1, with D perhaps matching TRBD1 (6 bases). Trimming left V 5 bases short and J 2 bases short, with 12 bases between. The CDR3 extends over 14 amino acids. CDR1 is SGHTA, CDR2 FQGNSA, per germline.

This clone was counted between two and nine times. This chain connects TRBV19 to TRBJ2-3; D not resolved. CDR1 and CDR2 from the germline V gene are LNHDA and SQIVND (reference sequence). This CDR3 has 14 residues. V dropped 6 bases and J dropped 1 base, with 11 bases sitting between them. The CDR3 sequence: CASSRPGGTDTQYF. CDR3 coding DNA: TGTGCCAGTAGCCGGCCTGGAGGCACAGATACGCAGTATTTT.

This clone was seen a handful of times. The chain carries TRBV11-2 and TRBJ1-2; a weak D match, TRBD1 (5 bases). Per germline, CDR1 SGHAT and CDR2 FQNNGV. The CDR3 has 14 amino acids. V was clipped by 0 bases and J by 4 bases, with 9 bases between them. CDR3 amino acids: CASSLDRGLYGYTF. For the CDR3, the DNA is TGTGCCAGCAGCTTAGATAGGGGACTCTATGGCTACACCTTC.

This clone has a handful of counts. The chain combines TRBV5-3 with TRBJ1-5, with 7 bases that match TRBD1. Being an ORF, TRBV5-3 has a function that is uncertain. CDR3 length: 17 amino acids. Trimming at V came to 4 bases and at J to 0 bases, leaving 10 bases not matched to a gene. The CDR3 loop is CARSPPGTEYSNQPQHF. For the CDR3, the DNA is TGTGCCAGAAGCCCCCCAGGGACAGAATATAGCAATCAGCCCCAGCATTTT.

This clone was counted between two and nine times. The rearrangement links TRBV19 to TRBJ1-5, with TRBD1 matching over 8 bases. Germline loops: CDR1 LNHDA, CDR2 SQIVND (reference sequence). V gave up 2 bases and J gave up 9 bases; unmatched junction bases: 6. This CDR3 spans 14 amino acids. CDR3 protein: CASSIMTGDRPQHF. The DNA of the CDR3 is TGTGCCAGTAGTATAATGACAGGGGATCGGCCCCAGCATTTT. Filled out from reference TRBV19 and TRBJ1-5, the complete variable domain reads DGGITQSPKYLFRKEGQNVTLSCEQNLNHDAMYWYRQDPGQGLRLIYYSQIVNDFQKGDIAEGYSVSREKKESFPLTVTSAQKNPTAFYLCASSIMTGDRPQHFGDGTRLSIL.

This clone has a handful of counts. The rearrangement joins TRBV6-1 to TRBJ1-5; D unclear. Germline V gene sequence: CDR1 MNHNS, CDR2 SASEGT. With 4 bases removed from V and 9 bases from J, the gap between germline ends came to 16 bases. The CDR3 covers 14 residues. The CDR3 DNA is TGTGCCAGCAGTGCTACCGGGAGCGATCGGCCCCAGCATTTT. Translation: CASSATGSDRPQHF.

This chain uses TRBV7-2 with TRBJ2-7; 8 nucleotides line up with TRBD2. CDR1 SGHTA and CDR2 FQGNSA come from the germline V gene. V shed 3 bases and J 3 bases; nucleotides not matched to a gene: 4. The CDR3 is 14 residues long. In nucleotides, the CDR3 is TGTGCCAGCAGCTTTTCGGGAGGGGTCTACGAGCAGTACTTC. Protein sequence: CASSFSGGVYEQYF.

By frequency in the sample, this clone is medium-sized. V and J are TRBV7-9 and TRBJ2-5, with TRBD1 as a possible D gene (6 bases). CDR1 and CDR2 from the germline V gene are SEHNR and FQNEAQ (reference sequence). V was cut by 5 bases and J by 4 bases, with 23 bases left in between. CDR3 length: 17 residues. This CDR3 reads CASSTRSSGHLRETQYF. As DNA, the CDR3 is TGTGCCAGCAGCACTAGGAGCTCGGGACACTTAAGAGAGACCCAGTACTTC.

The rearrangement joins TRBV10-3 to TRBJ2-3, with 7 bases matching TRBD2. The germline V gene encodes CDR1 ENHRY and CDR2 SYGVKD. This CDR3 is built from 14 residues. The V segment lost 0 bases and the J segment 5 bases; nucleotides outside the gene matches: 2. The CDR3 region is CAISESTSQDTQYF. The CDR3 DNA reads TGTGCCATCAGTGAGTCGACTAGCCAAGATACGCAGTATTTT.